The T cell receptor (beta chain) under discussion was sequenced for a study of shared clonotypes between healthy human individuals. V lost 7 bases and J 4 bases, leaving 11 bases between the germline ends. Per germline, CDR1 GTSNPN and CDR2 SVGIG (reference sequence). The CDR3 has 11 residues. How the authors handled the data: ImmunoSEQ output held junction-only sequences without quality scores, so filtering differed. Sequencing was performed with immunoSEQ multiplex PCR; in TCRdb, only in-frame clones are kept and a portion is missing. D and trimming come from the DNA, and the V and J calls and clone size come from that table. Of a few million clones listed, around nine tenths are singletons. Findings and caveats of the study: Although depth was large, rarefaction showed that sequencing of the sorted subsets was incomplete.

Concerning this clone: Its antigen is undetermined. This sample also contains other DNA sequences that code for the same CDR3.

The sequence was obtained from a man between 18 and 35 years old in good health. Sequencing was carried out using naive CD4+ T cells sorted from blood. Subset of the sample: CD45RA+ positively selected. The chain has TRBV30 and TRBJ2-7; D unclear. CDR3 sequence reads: CASSADYEQYF. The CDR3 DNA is TGTGCCTCCTCGGCCGATTACGAGCAGTACTTC. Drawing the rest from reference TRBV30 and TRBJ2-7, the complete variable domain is SQTIHQWPATLVQPVGSPLSLECTVEGTSNPNLYWYRQAAGRGLQLLFYSVGIGQISSEVPQNLSASRPQDRQFILSSKKLLLSDSGFYLCASSADYEQYFGPGTRLTVT.